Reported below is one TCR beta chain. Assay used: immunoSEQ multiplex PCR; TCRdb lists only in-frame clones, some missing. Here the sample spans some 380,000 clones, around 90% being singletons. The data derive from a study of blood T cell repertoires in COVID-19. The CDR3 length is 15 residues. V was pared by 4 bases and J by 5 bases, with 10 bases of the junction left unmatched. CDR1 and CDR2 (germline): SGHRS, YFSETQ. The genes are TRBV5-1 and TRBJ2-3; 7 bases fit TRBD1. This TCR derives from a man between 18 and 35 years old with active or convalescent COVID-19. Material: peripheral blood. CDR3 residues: CASSAQGWNIDTQYF. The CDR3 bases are TGCGCCAGCAGCGCACAGGGGTGGAATATAGATACGCAGTATTTT.